This T cell receptor (beta chain) was observed in a study of blood T cell repertoires in COVID-19. Authors' methods: Reference gene primer amplification yielded estimated nucleated cell counts. Repertoires were generated with immunoSEQ multiplex PCR, while TCRdb's copy carries only in-frame clones and drops some. V, J and clone size are those of that table, while D and trimming were read from the DNA. Of roughly 320,000 clones listed, 75% to 90% are singletons. Seattle patients were enrolled during active infection and followed longitudinally. The CDR3 is 14 amino acids. Trimming left V 3 bases short and J 1 base short, with 10 bases between. Germline CDR1 and CDR2: SGDLS and YYNGEE.

Sequencing used peripheral blood. The chain is built from TRBV9 and TRBJ1-1; D perhaps matches TRBD1 (6 bases). This TCR derives from a woman in her 50s with COVID-19, enrolled during active disease. CDR3 sequence: CASSGTVTNTEAFF. In DNA form, the CDR3 reads TGTGCCAGCAGCGGGACAGTAACGAACACTGAAGCTTTCTTT.